This TCR beta chain was profiled in a study of T cells in Graves' hyperthyroidism and ophthalmopathy. Study results and limitations: Researchers found most expanded thyroid clonotypes above 0.001 in blood as well. Ophthalmopathy stood apart from stable hyperthyroidism in a 13 V-J model.

TCR beta CDR3 region amplification was performed from RNA transcripts. A first-round RT-PCR of the TCR CDR3 used the HTBI primer set. In TCRdb, the multiplex PCR reads were re-called with MiXCR into one record per CDR3 protein. The sample yields around 35,000 distinct CDR3 sequences, roughly half seen once. Germline CDR1 is SGHVS and CDR2 is FNYEAQ. V was trimmed by 2 bases and J by 3 bases, leaving 0 bases between them. CDR3 length equals 11 residues. This clonotype counts as medium-sized. The antigen is undetermined. This chain joins TRBV7-6 and TRBJ2-3; D uncertain. The clonotype was recovered from a middle-aged woman with Graves' ophthalmopathy. Sequenced sample: blood. In DNA, the CDR3 is TGTGCCAGCAGCTTAACAGATACGCAGTATTTT. It codes for CASSLTDTQYF.